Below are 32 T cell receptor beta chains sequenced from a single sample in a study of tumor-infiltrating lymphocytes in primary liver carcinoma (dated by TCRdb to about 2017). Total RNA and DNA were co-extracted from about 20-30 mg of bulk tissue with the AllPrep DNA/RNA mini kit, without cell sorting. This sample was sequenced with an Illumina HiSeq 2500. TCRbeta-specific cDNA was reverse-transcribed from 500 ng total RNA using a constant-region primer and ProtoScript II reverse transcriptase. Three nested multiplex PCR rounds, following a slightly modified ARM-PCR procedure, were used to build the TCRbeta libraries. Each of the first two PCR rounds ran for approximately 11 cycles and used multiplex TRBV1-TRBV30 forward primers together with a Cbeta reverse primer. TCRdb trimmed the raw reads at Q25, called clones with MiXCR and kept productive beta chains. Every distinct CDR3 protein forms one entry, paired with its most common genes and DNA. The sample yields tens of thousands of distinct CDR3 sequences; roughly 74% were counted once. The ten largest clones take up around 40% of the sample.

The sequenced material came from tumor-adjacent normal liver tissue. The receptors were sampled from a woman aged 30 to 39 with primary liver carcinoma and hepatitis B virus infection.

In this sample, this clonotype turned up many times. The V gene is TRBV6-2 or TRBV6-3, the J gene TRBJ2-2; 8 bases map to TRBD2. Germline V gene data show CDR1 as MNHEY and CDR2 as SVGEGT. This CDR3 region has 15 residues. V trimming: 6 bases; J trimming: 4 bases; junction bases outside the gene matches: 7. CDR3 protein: CASRTGLGATGELFF. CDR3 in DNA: TGTGCCAGCAGGACGGGACTAGGGGCCACCGGGGAGCTGTTTTTT.

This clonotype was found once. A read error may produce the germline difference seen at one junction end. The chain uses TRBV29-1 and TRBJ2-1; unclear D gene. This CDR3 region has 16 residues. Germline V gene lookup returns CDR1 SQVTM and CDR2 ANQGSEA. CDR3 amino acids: CSAYYVDPSSYNEQFF. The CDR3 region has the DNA TGCAGCGCCTACTATGTAGATCCAAGCTCCTACAATGAACAGTTCTTC.

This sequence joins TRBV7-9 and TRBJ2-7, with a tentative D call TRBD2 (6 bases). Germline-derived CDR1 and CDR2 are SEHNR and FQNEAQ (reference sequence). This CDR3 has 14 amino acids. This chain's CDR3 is CANSLGGLSYEQYF. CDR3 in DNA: TGTGCGAACAGCTTGGGAGGCCTCTCCTACGAGCAGTACTTC.

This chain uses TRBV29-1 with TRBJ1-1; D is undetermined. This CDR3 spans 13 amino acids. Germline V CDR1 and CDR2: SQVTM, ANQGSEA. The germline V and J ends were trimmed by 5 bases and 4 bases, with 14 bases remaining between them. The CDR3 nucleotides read TGCAGCGTTTCGATAGAGCTTATCACTGAAGCTTTCTTT. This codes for CSVSIELITEAFF.

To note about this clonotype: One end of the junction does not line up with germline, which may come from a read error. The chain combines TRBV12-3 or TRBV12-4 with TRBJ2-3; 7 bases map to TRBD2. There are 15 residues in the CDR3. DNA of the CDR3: TGTGCCAGCAGAGGACTAGTGGGTCGCACAGATACGCAATATTTT. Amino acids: CASRGLVGRTDTQYF.

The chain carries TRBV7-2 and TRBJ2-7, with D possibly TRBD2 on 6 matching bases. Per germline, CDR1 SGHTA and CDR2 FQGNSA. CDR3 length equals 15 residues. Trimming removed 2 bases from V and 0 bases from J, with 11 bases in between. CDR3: CASSLSSGASYEQYF. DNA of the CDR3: TGTGCCAGCAGCTTAAGTTCGGGAGCCTCCTACGAGCAGTACTTC. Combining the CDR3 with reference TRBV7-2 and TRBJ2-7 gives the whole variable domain GAGVSQSPSNKVTEKGKDVELRCDPISGHTALYWYRQSLGQGLEFLIYFQGNSAPDKSGLPSDRFSAERTGGSVSTLTIQRTQQEDSAVYLCASSLSSGASYEQYFGPGTRLTVT.

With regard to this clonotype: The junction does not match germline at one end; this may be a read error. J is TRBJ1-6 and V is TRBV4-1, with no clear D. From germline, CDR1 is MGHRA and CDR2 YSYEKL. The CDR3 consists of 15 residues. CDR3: CASSSGFGRESPFHF. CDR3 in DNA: TGTGCCAGCAGCTCGGGGTTTGGCAGAGAGTCACCCTTCCACTTT.

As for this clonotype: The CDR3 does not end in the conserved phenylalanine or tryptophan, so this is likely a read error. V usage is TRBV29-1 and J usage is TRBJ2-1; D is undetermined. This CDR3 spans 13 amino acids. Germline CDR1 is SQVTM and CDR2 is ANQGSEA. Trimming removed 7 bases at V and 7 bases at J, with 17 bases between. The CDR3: CSAARYASNEQFS. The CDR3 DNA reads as TGCAGCGCCGCCCGGTATGCTTCGAATGAGCAGTTCTCC.

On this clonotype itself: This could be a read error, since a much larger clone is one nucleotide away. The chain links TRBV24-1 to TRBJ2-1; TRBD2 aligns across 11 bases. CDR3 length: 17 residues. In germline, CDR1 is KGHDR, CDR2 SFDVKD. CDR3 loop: CATSDLLAGGETNGQFF. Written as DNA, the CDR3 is TGTGCCACCAGTGATTTGTTAGCGGGAGGGGAAACCAATGGGCAGTTCTTC.

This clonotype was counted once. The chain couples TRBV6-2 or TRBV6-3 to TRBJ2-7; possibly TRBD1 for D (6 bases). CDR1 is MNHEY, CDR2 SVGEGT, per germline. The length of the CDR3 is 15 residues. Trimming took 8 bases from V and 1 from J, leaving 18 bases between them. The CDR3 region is CASGLTGTRSYEQYF. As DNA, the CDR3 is TGTGCCAGCGGACTCACCGGGACAAGGTCCTACGAGCAGTACTTC.

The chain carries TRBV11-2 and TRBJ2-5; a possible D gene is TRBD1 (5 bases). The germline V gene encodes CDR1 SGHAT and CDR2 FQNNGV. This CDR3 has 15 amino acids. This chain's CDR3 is CANSSLTTAAETQYF. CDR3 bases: TGTGCAAACAGCTCTTTGACGACAGCCGCTGAGACCCAGTACTTC.

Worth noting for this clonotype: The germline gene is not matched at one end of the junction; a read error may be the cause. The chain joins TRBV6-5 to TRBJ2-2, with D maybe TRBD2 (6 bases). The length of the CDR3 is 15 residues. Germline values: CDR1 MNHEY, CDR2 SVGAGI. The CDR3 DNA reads TGCGCCAGCAGTCTCATGGGACTGAAGACCGGGGAGCTGTTTTTT. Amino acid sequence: CASSLMGLKTGELFF.

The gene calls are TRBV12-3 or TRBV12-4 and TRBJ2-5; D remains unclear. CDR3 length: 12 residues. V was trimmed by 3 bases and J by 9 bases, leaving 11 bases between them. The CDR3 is CASSFPGGAQYF. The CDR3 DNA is TGTGCCAGCAGTTTCCCCGGTGGAGCCCAGTACTTC.

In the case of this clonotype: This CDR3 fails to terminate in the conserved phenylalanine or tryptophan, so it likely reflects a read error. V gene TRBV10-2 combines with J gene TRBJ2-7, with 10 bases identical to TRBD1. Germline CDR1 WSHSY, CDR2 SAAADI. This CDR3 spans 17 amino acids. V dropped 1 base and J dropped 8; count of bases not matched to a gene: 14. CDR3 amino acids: CASSEFLLGQGDHKQYI. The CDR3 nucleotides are TGCGCCAGCAGTGAGTTTCTCCTAGGACAGGGGGACCACAAGCAGTACATC.

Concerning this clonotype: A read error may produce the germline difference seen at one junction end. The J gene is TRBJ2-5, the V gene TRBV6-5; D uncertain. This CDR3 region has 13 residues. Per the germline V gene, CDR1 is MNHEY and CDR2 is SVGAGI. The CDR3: CASCYDEKETQYF. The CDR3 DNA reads TGTGCCAGCTGTTACGACGAGAAAGAGACTCAGTACTTC.

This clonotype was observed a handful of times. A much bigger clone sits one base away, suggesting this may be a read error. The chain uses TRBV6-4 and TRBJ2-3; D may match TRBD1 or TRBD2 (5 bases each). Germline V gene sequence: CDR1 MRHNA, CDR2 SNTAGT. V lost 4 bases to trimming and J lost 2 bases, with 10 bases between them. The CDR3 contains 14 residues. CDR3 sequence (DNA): TGTGCCAGCAGTGGGGACGGTAACACAGATACGCAGTATTTT. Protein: CASSGDGNTDTQYF.

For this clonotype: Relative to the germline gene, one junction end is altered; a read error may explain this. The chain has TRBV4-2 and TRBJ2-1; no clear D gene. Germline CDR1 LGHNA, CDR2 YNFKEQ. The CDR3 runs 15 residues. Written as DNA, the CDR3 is TGTGCCAGCAGCCAAGGGTGGCCCGAATACAATGAGCAGCTCTTC. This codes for CASSQGWPEYNEQLF.

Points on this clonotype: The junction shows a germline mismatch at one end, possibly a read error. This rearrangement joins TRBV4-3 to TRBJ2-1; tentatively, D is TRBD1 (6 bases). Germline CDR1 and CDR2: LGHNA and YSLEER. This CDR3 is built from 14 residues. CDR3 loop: CASGQDWGLYEQFF. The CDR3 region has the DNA TGCGCCAGCGGCCAAGACTGGGGGCTCTATGAGCAGTTCTTC.

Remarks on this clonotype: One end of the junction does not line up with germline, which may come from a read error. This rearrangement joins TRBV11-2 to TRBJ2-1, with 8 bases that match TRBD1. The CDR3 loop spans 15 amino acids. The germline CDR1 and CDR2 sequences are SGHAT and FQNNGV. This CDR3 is CDSSGQGGVYNEQFF. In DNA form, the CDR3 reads TGTGACAGCAGCGGACAGGGTGGGGTCTACAATGAACAGTTCTTC. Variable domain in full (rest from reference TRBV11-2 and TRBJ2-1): EAGVAQSPRYKIIEKRQSVAFWCNPISGHATLYWYQQILGQGPKLLIQFQNNGVVDDSQLPKDRFSAERLKGVDSTLKIQPAKLEDSAVYLCDSSGQGGVYNEQFFGPGTRLTVL.

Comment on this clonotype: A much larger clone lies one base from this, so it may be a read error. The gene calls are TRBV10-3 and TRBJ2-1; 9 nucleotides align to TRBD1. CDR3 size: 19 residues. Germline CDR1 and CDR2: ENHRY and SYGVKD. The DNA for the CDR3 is TGTGTCATCAGTGAGTCCAAACAGGGGGCAAAAGCCTCCTACAATGAGCAGTTCTTC. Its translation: CVISESKQGAKASYNEQFF.

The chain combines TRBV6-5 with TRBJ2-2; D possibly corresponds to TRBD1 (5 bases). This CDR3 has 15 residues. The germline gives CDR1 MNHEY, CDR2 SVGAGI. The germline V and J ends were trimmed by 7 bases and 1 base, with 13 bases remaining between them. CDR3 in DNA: TGTGCCAGCAATCTCATGGGGCTGAACACCGGGGAGCTGTTTTTT. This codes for CASNLMGLNTGELFF.

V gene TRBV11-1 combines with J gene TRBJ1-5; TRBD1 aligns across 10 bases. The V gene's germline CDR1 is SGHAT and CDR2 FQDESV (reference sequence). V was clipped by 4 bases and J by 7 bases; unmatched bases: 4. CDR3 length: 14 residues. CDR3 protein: CASSSGQGNQPQHF. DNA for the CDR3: TGTGCCAGCAGCTCGGGACAGGGGAACCAGCCCCAGCATTTT.

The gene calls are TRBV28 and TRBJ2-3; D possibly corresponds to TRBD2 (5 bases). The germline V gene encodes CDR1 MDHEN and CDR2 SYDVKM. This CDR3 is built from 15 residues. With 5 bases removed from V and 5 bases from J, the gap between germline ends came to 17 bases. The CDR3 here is CASSHPSGWQDTQYF. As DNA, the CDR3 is TGTGCCAGCAGTCACCCCTCGGGATGGCAAGATACGCAGTATTTT.

The DNA for the CDR3 is TGTGCCAGCAGCTTAGTGACAATGGGTGAAGCTTTCTTT. As protein: CASSLVTMGEAFF. This chain joins TRBV7-9 and TRBJ1-1; D remains ambiguous. CDR3 length: 13 residues. Germline lookup yields CDR1 SEHNR and CDR2 FQNEAQ (reference sequence). Trimming left V 1 base short and J 7 bases short, with 10 bases between. Based on the CDR3 plus reference TRBV7-9 and TRBJ1-1, the full variable domain is DTGVSQNPRHKITKRGQNVTFRCDPISEHNRLYWYRQTLGQGPEFLTYFQNEAQLEKSRLLSDRFSAERPKGSFSTLEIQRTEQGDSAMYLCASSLVTMGEAFFGQGTRLTVV.

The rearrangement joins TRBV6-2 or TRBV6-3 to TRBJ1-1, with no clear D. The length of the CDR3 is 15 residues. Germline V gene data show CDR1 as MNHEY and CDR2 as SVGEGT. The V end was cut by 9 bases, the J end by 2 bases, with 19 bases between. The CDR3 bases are TGTGCCAGTATAACGCAGAGAAGGCCCAACACTGAAGCTTTCTTT. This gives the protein CASITQRRPNTEAFF.

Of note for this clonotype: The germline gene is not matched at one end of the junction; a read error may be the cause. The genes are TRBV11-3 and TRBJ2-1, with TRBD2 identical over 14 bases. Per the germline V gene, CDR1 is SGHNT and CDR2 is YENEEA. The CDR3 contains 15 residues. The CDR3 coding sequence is TGTGCCGGCAGCCGACTAGCGGGGGGGGGATTTGAACAGTTCTTC. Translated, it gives CAGSRLAGGGFEQFF.

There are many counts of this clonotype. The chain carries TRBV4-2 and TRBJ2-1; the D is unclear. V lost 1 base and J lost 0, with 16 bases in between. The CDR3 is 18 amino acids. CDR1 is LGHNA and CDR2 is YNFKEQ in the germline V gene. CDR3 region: CASSQVVSVRSSYNEQFF. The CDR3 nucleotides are TGTGCCAGCAGCCAAGTAGTGAGCGTCCGAAGCTCCTACAATGAGCAGTTCTTC.

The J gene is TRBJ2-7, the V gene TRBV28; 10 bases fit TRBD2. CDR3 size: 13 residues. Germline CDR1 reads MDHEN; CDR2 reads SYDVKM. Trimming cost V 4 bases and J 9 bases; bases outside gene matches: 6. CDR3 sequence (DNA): TGTGCCAGCAGTTCTAGCGGGAGAGGTCGGCAGTACTTC. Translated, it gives CASSSSGRGRQYF.

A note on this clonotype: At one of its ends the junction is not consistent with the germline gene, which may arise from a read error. As DNA, the CDR3 is TGTGTCAGCAGCCACGACTTCCACAATGAGCAGTACTTC. This translates into CVSSHDFHNEQYF. This chain uses TRBV5-5 with TRBJ2-1; no reliable D call. The end of the DNA fits TRBJ2-7 better, so the J call may be wrong. Germline V gives CDR1 SGHKS, CDR2 YYEKEE (reference sequence). The CDR3 spans 13 residues.

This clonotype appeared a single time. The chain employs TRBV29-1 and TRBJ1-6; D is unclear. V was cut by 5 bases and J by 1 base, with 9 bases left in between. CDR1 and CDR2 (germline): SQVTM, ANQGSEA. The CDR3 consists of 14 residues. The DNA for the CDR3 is TGCAGCGTTACCTTGGGGTCCTATAATTCACCCCTCCACTTT. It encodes CSVTLGSYNSPLHF.

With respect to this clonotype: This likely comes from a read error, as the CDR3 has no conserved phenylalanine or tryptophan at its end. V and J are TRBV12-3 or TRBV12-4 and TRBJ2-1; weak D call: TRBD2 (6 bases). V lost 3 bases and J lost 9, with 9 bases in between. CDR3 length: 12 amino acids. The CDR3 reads CASSFGGGEQFS. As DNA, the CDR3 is TGTGCCAGCAGTTTTGGGGGAGGTGAGCAGTTCTCA.

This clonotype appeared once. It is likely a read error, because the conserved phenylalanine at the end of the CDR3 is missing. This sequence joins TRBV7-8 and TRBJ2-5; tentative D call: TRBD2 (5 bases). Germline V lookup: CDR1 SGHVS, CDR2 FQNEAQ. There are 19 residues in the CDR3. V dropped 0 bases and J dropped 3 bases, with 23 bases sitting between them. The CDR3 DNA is TGTGCCAGCAGCTTAGCGTTCGTCACAACTAACGGGGTTAAAGAGACCCAGTACATC. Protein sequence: CASSLAFVTTNGVKETQYI.